These 28 T cell receptor beta chains originate from one sample sequenced in a study of blood T cells in healthy people across ages. The use of a sample-barcoded 5' primer and a J-beta primer mix characterized a second PCR of roughly 6 to 11 cycles. Each CDR3 protein gets one entry after TCRdb re-called the 5' RACE reads with MiXCR. The data show roughly 680,000 distinct CDR3 sequences, with roughly half seen just once and roughly 13% held by the top ten. Specimen: blood. The receptors originated from a woman aged 80 or over in good health.

The J gene is TRBJ2-1, the V gene TRBV20-1, with a weak D call TRBD1 (5 bases). The germline V gene has CDR1 DFQATT and CDR2 SNEGSKA (reference sequence). The CDR3 consists of 12 residues. With 3 bases removed from V and 6 bases from J, the gap between germline ends came to 9 bases. The DNA for the CDR3 is TGCAGTGCTAGCTTCCAGGGCAATGAGCAGTTCTTC. It encodes CSASFQGNEQFF.

For this clonotype: No conserved phenylalanine or tryptophan is present at the end of the CDR3, so a read error is the likely explanation. V and J are TRBV28 and TRBJ2-7; TRBD2 matches at 11 bases. The length of the CDR3 is 17 residues. J was trimmed by 2 bases and V by 4 bases; bases with no gene match: 10. Germline V gives CDR1 MDHEN, CDR2 SYDVKM. Here the CDR3 reads CASSSAPLAGGPYEQYL. The CDR3 DNA sequence: TGTGCCAGCAGTTCCGCCCCCCTAGCGGGAGGACCCTACGAGCAGTACCTC.

V usage is TRBV3-1 and J usage is TRBJ2-3; TRBD1 might be the D (5 bases). Germline V gene lookup returns CDR1 LGHDT and CDR2 YNNKEL (reference sequence). The CDR3 loop spans 13 amino acids. V was trimmed by 3 bases and J by 5 bases, leaving 9 bases between them. CDR3 coding DNA: TGTGCCAGCAGCCAGACTGACAGAGATACGCAGTATTTT. Translated: CASSQTDRDTQYF.

A few counts support this clonotype. V and J are TRBV7-3 and TRBJ2-3; D may correspond to TRBD1 or TRBD2 (5 bases each). Trimming removed 7 bases at V and 5 bases at J, with 13 bases between. The germline CDR1 and CDR2 sequences are SGHTA and FQGTGA. This CDR3 is built from 13 residues. The CDR3 protein is CASNPARGDTQYF. Written as DNA, the CDR3 is TGTGCCAGCAACCCCGCGAGGGGAGATACGCAGTATTTT.

About this clonotype: A single base separates this from a much larger clone, so it may be a read error. The gene calls are TRBV11-2 and TRBJ2-5; no firm D call. The germline V gene has CDR1 SGHAT and CDR2 FQNNGV. This CDR3 has 16 amino acids. Deletions cut 0 bases from V and 2 bases from J, with 13 bases between. As DNA, the CDR3 is TGTGCCAGCAGCTTAGATTGTGGGGTAGTACAAGAGACCCAGTACTTC. It translates to CASSLDCGVVQETQYF.

This clonotype was detected only once. This may arise from a read error, as a much more abundant clone is one base away. The CDR3 reads CSSETADGCTF. CDR3 coding DNA: TGCAGCTCTGAAACTGCGGATGGCTGCACCTTC. The rearrangement uses TRBV29-1 and TRBJ1-2, with D hard to call. The CDR3 length is 11 residues. From germline, CDR1 is SQVTM and CDR2 ANQGSEA.

The J gene is TRBJ2-5, the V gene TRBV21-1; the tabulated D call, TRBD2, remains unverified against the DNA. TRBV21-1 is tagged as a pseudogene. The CDR3 has 16 amino acids. CDR3 coding DNA: TGTGCCAGCAGCCCCGGGCGCACTAGCGGTCGTGGAGAGCAGTACTTC. Protein sequence: CASSPGRTSGRGEQYF.

With respect to this clonotype: The germline gene is not matched at one end of the junction; a read error may be the cause. This chain connects TRBV2 to TRBJ2-5; 10 bases fit TRBD2. CDR1 SNHLY and CDR2 FYNNEI come from the germline V gene. The CDR3 totals 16 residues. CDR3 sequence reads: CASSEGGLAVGETQYF. The CDR3 DNA is TGTGCCAGTAGTGAAGGCGGACTAGCGGTCGGGGAGACCCAGTACTTC.

Regarding this clonotype: This may arise from a read error, as a much more abundant clone is one base away. The chain uses TRBV20-1 and TRBJ2-7; a possible D gene is TRBD1 (6 bases). This CDR3 is built from 12 residues. CDR1 is DFQATT and CDR2 is SNEGSKA in the germline V gene (reference sequence). CDR3 DNA: TGCGGTGCTAGGGGCAGGGGCTACGAGCAGTACTTC. Translating gives CGARGRGYEQYF.

A remark on this clonotype: This may come from a read error, since a much larger clone is one base off. The chain is built from TRBV7-2 and TRBJ2-5; weak D call: TRBD2 (5 bases). Germline V gene sequence: CDR1 SGHTA, CDR2 FQGNSA. The CDR3 has 15 amino acids. The CDR3: CAGSLGGGPQETQYF. The CDR3 coding sequence is TGTGCCGGCAGCTTAGGAGGCGGGCCCCAAGAGACCCAGTACTTC.

This clonotype has only a few counts. The gene calls are TRBV30 and TRBJ2-1; 10 bases are a match to TRBD1. Germline CDR1 and CDR2: GTSNPN and SVGIG (reference sequence). The V gene end was trimmed by 6 bases and the J gene end by 8 bases; junction bases not matched to a gene: 13. This CDR3 is built from 15 residues. The CDR3 region is CACMKTGGRRDEQFF. CDR3 coding DNA: TGTGCCTGTATGAAGACAGGGGGCCGGCGTGATGAGCAGTTCTTC.

Turning to this clonotype: This clone may be a read error of a much larger clone one base away. The chain is built from TRBV20-1 and TRBJ2-5; tentatively, D is TRBD2 (7 bases). This CDR3 contains 12 residues. Deletions cut 6 bases from V and 11 bases from J, with 19 bases between. Per germline, CDR1 DFQATT and CDR2 SNEGSKA (reference sequence). CDR3 region: CSAPAGDNEQYF. CDR3 sequence (DNA): TGCAGTGCCCCCGCGGGGGACAATGAGCAGTACTTC.

The chain combines TRBV18 with TRBJ2-4; D remains unclear. The end of the DNA is better explained by TRBJ2-7, so the J call may be wrong. The CDR3 is made up of 15 amino acids. From germline, CDR1 is KGHSH and CDR2 LQKENI. The CDR3 region has the DNA TGTGCCAGCTCACCTCCCGTTTTCACCGGCAACGAGCAGTACTTC. Encoded protein: CASSPPVFTGNEQYF.

In its sample, this clonotype was seen a few times. The chain couples TRBV12-3 or TRBV12-4 to TRBJ2-3, with TRBD2 as a possible D gene (7 bases). Trimming took off 3 bases at V and 6 bases at J, with 13 bases between the two ends. The CDR3 extends over 14 amino acids. The CDR3: CASSLGGGVDTQYF. CDR3 nucleotides: TGTGCCAGCAGTTTGGGAGGGGGTGTGGATACGCAGTATTTT.

On this clonotype: A much larger clonotype is one base distant, so this may be a read error. The genes are TRBV28 and TRBJ2-3, with D tentatively TRBD2 (5 bases). V was shortened by 5 bases and J by 5 bases, with 14 bases between the two germline ends. The CDR3 is made up of 14 amino acids. Germline V gene sequence: CDR1 MDHEN, CDR2 SYDVKM. The CDR3 DNA reads TGTGCCAGCAGTGCTGCAGGTCGGGGAGATACGCAGTATTTT. It codes for CASSAAGRGDTQYF.

Worth noting for this clonotype: A much larger clonotype is one base distant, so this may be a read error. The J gene is TRBJ2-1, the V gene TRBV6-2 or TRBV6-3; no definite D call. Germline assignment: CDR1 MNHEY and CDR2 SVGEGT. Trimming removed 8 bases at V and 6 bases at J, with 8 bases between. The CDR3 contains 11 residues. The CDR3 reads CASPGANEQFF. The CDR3 DNA reads as TGTGCCAGCCCAGGAGCCAATGAGCAGTTCTTC.

V is TRBV18 and J is TRBJ2-7, with 12 nucleotides matching TRBD2. Germline V CDR1 and CDR2: KGHSH, LQKENI. V trimming: 2 bases; J trimming: 12 bases; junction bases outside the gene matches: 5. The CDR3 spans 13 residues. CDR3 in DNA: TGTGCCAGCTCACCAACTAGCGGGGGGTACTCGTACTTC. This codes for CASSPTSGGYSYF.

The sample holds a few counts of this clonotype. The chain couples TRBV20-1 to TRBJ2-1; 8 bases map to TRBD2. The V and J ends lost 4 bases and 4 bases, in that order; junction bases with no gene match: 6. CDR3 length: 14 amino acids. Germline loops: CDR1 DFQATT, CDR2 SNEGSKA (reference sequence). In DNA, the CDR3 is TGCAGTGCTAACATTCGGGGGGGTTACAATGAGCAGTTCTTC. It specifies CSANIRGGYNEQFF.

This rearrangement joins TRBV9 to TRBJ1-6, with no clear D. Germline loops: CDR1 SGDLS, CDR2 YYNGEE. Trimming shortened V by 4 bases and J by 9 bases, and 14 bases separated the two germline ends. The CDR3 totals 14 residues. The CDR3 reads CASSPRGVVSPLHF. The CDR3 DNA reads as TGTGCCAGCAGCCCGAGAGGAGTCGTTTCACCCCTCCACTTT.

The chain combines TRBV12-3 or TRBV12-4 with TRBJ2-5; D is uncertain. Trimming left V 4 bases short and J 11 bases short, with 20 bases between. The CDR3 is made up of 14 amino acids. Here the CDR3 reads CASSSHTISNEQYF. As DNA, the CDR3 is TGTGCCAGCAGTTCACACACCATATCTAATGAGCAGTACTTC.

This clonotype was counted many times. The rearrangement joins TRBV4-2 to TRBJ1-5; D is unresolved. Looked up from germline, CDR1 is LGHNA and CDR2 is YNFKEQ. V lost 1 base to trimming and J lost 0 bases, with 7 bases between them. The CDR3 contains 15 residues. The CDR3: CASSQGRNSNQPQHF. The CDR3 DNA is TGTGCCAGCAGCCAAGGCAGGAATAGCAATCAGCCCCAGCATTTT.

This clonotype was observed many times. The genes are TRBV7-9 and TRBJ2-1; TRBD2 aligns across 14 bases. CDR1 and CDR2 from the germline V gene are SEHNR and FQNEAQ (reference sequence). Germline trimming cut 5 bases from V and 3 bases from J; bases unmatched to any gene: 3. The CDR3 is 16 residues long. The CDR3 DNA reads as TGTGCCAGCAGCCTGGGACTAGCGGGAGTCTACAATGAGCAGTTCTTC. It encodes CASSLGLAGVYNEQFF.

Turning to this clonotype: A much larger clone lies one base from this, so it may be a read error. This chain uses TRBV10-3 with TRBJ2-1; 9 positions match TRBD2. Germline lookup yields CDR1 ENHRY and CDR2 SYGVKD. The CDR3 has 16 residues. CDR3 bases: TGTGCCACCAGTGGCACCAGCGGGGGGCCAGACAATGAGCAGTTCTTC. Translating it yields CATSGTSGGPDNEQFF.

The chain employs TRBV29-1 and TRBJ2-7; 8 bases are a match to TRBD1. The J call may not be correct, given that the DNA end is closer to TRBJ2-5. Germline CDR1 reads SQVTM; CDR2 reads ANQGSEA. This CDR3 region has 13 residues. CDR3 amino acids: CSVDGTGLGTQYF. The DNA of the CDR3 is TGCAGCGTTGATGGGACAGGCCTGGGGACCCAGTACTTC.

This clonotype was seen at least ten times. Germline and junction disagree at one end, which may indicate a read error. The gene calls are TRBV20-1 and TRBJ1-5; no reliable D call. The CDR3 is 14 amino acids. In germline, CDR1 is DFQATT, CDR2 SNEGSKA (reference sequence). The CDR3 here is CSARDGYSNQPQHF. The CDR3 nucleotides are TGCAGTGCCAGAGATGGGTATAGCAATCAGCCCCAGCATTTT.

This clonotype was seen only a few times. The J gene is TRBJ2-3, the V gene TRBV20-1, with 7 bases identical to TRBD2. V was clipped by 0 bases and J by 0 bases; unmatched bases: 3. Germline lookup yields CDR1 DFQATT and CDR2 SNEGSKA (reference sequence). This CDR3 has 15 amino acids. The DNA of the CDR3 is TGCAGTGCTAGAGATTCTAGCGGAAGCACAGATACGCAGTATTTT. This encodes CSARDSSGSTDTQYF.

The chain employs TRBV29-1 and TRBJ1-5; perhaps TRBD1 as D (5 bases). Germline CDR1 is SQVTM and CDR2 is ANQGSEA. The CDR3 runs 12 residues. The ends were cut back, 6 bases at V and 9 bases at J, with 15 bases in the middle. The CDR3 loop reads CSVAGGVGPQHF. Written as DNA, the CDR3 is TGCAGCGTCGCGGGAGGGGTTGGGCCCCAGCATTTT.

The chain employs TRBV7-2 and TRBJ2-5, with 8 positions matching TRBD2. The V gene end was trimmed by 4 bases and the J gene end by 5 bases; junction bases not matched to a gene: 9. Per germline, CDR1 SGHTA and CDR2 FQGNSA. The CDR3 is 15 amino acids. CDR3 residues: CASSWGTSRRETQYF. In DNA, the CDR3 is TGTGCCAGCAGCTGGGGGACTAGTCGTAGGGAGACCCAGTACTTC.